This section outlines one T cell receptor (beta chain) sequence together with its context. There were TCR beta CDR3 regions amplified from RNA transcripts. During a first-round RT-PCR of the TCR CDR3, the HTBI primer set was used. TCRdb passed the multiplex PCR reads through MiXCR, listing each CDR3 protein once. The sample holds hundreds of thousands of distinct CDR3 sequences, 35% to 40% seen once. The J segment lost 2 bases and the V segment lost 5 bases, leaving 4 bases of the junction unmatched. CDR3 length equals 14 residues. Germline V gene sequence: CDR1 SGHAT, CDR2 FQNNGV. This entry belongs to a study of T cells in Graves' hyperthyroidism and ophthalmopathy. Study-wide background: Peripheral blood was acquired at first diagnosis, ahead of any therapy whatsoever.

Over 18 months, lack of ophthalmopathy progression marked Graves' hyperthyroidism as stable. The authors obtained PBMCs from more than 9.5 ml of fresh peripheral blood. V gene TRBV11-2 combines with J gene TRBJ2-7; 9 bases fit TRBD2. The sequence derives from a man younger than 30 with Graves' hyperthyroidism. Sequenced material: blood. CDR3 DNA: TGTGCCAGCAGCGGCTGGACTAGCGCCTACGAGCAGTACTTC. This translates into CASSGWTSAYEQYF.